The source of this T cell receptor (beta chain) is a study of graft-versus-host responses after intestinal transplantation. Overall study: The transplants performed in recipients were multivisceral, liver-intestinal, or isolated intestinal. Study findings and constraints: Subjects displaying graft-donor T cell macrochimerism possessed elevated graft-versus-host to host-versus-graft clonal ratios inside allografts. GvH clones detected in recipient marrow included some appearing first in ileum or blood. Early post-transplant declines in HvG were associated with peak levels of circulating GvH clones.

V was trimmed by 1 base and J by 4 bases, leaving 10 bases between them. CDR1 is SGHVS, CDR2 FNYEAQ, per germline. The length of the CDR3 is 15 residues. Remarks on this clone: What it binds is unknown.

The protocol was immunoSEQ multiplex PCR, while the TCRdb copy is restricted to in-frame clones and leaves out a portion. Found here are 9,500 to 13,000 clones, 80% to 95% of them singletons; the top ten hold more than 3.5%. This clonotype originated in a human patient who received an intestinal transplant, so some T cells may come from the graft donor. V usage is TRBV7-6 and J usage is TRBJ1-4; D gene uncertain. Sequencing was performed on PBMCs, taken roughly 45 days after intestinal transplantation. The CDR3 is CASSLGLGRNEKLFF. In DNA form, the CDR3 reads TGTGCCAGCAGCTTAGGGCTCGGGCGTAATGAAAAACTGTTTTTT. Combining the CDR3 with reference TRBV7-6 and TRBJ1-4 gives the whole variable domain GAGVSQSPRYKVTKRGQDVALRCDPISGHVSLYWYRQALGQGPEFLTYFNYEAQQDKSGLPNDRFSAERPEGSISTLTIQRTEQRDSAMYRCASSLGLGRNEKLFFGSGTQLSVL.